These 20 T cell receptor beta chains originate from one sample sequenced in a study of T cell repertoires in cytomegalovirus infection (dated 2019 in TCRdb). The run used an Illumina HiSeq 1500. In TCRdb, the public reads were trimmed at Q25 with fastp and aligned with MiXCR, with productive beta chains retained. When rows share a CDR3 protein, they turn into one entry using the most common DNA and genes. Counted in this sample were 500,000 or so distinct CDR3 sequences; 16% of them appeared once. Of the sample, 20% to 30% is held by the ten largest clones. The material sequenced was CD8+ T cells from PBMCs. These receptors were collected from a human donor in good health (CMV status not recorded). Some clones in this sample may be carry-over from other donors' samples.

This clonotype came up many times. The chain couples TRBV7-6 to TRBJ1-4; D is possibly TRBD1 (5 bases). V was trimmed by 1 base and J by 4 bases, leaving 7 bases between them. Looked up from germline, CDR1 is SGHVS and CDR2 is FNYEAQ. The CDR3 spans 14 residues. CDR3 region: CASSLGQINEKLFF. In DNA form, the CDR3 reads TGTGCCAGCAGCTTAGGACAGATTAATGAAAAACTGTTTTTT.

This clonotype occurred many times. This chain uses TRBV3-1 with TRBJ2-1; unclear D gene. This CDR3 spans 15 amino acids. Per germline, CDR1 LGHDT and CDR2 YNNKEL (reference sequence). The germline V and J ends were trimmed by 3 bases and 0 bases, with 9 bases remaining between them. The CDR3 nucleotides read TGTGCCAGCAGCCACAGAAGGAGCTCCTACAATGAGCAGTTCTTC. It encodes CASSHRRSSYNEQFF.

This sequence joins TRBV13 and TRBJ2-7, with D unresolved. This CDR3 region has 16 residues. From germline, CDR1 is PRHDT and CDR2 FYEKMQ (reference sequence). The ends were cut back, 0 bases at V and 1 base at J, with 13 bases in the middle. CDR3 sequence (DNA): TGTGCCAGCAGCTTAGGACTCCTAACGCCTTCCTACGAGCAGTACTTC. It yields the protein CASSLGLLTPSYEQYF.

Only a few counts were recorded for this clonotype. The gene calls are TRBV27 and TRBJ2-2; unclear D gene. Germline V gives CDR1 MNHEY, CDR2 SMNVEV (reference sequence). The V end lost 7 bases, the J end lost 6 bases, and 9 bases lay between the germline ends. This CDR3 is built from 12 residues. CDR3 sequence: CASTATSGELFF. The CDR3 nucleotides read TGTGCCAGCACCGCCACCTCCGGGGAGCTGTTTTTT.

The V and J genes are TRBV19 and TRBJ1-4; the match to TRBD1 covers 8 bases. Losses at the gene ends were 5 bases for V and 8 bases for J; bases not matched to a gene: 10. Per germline, CDR1 LNHDA and CDR2 SQIVND (reference sequence). The CDR3 length is 15 residues. The CDR3 region has the DNA TGTGCCAGTAGTCTTACAGGGGGTGATGGAGAAAAACTGTTTTTT. Translating gives CASSLTGGDGEKLFF.

This clonotype was recorded many times. This sequence joins TRBV4-1 and TRBJ2-1; 12 bases map to TRBD2. In germline, CDR1 is MGHRA, CDR2 YSYEKL. The CDR3 consists of 17 residues. With 5 bases clipped from V and 9 bases from J, the junction kept 14 bases outside the gene matches. The CDR3 loop is CASSELAGGRKVGEQFF. The CDR3 nucleotides read TGCGCCAGCAGCGAACTAGCGGGAGGTCGAAAAGTTGGTGAGCAGTTCTTC.

Concerning this clonotype itself: One end of the junction is discordant with germline, which a read error may explain. The J gene is TRBJ2-1, the V gene TRBV29-1, with D perhaps matching TRBD2 (6 bases). CDR1 is SQVTM, CDR2 ANQGSEA, per germline. The CDR3 is made up of 16 amino acids. The CDR3 reads CSVEGRRGPSYNEQLF. The CDR3, as DNA: TGCAGCGTTGAAGGAAGGCGGGGACCCTCCTACAATGAGCAGTTATTC.

This clonotype appeared many times. The chain joins TRBV7-8 to TRBJ2-7; D is uncertain. Trimming removed 5 bases from V and 7 bases from J, with 12 bases in between. Looked up from germline, CDR1 is SGHVS and CDR2 is FQNEAQ. The CDR3 extends over 12 amino acids. This CDR3 reads CASSQTVREQYF. The CDR3 bases are TGTGCCAGCAGCCAAACCGTCAGAGAGCAGTACTTC. Complete variable domain (other parts from reference TRBV7-8 and TRBJ2-7): GAGVSQSPRYKVAKRGQDVALRCDPISGHVSLFWYQQALGQGPEFLTYFQNEAQLDKSGLPSDRFFAERPEGSVSTLKIQRTQQEDSAVYLCASSQTVREQYFGPGTRLTVT.

This clonotype was found many times. The chain couples TRBV7-9 to TRBJ2-1; 8 nucleotides line up with TRBD2. Germline values: CDR1 SEHNR, CDR2 FQNEAQ (reference sequence). Losses at the gene ends were 5 bases for V and 0 bases for J; bases not matched to a gene: 9. The CDR3 length is 17 residues. Here the CDR3 DNA reads TGTGCCAGCAGCCCCCGCGGCGGGACTAGCTCCTACAATGAGCAGTTCTTC. It yields the protein CASSPRGGTSSYNEQFF.

The chain is built from TRBV27 and TRBJ2-7, with D possibly matching TRBD1 (6 bases). The CDR3 spans 14 residues. The germline gives CDR1 MNHEY, CDR2 SMNVEV (reference sequence). V was shortened by 8 bases and J by 3 bases, with 17 bases between the two germline ends. The chain's CDR3 is CASAVGGGIYEQYF. In nucleotides, the CDR3 is TGTGCCAGCGCCGTTGGGGGCGGAATCTACGAGCAGTACTTC.

This clonotype was observed a handful of times. The V and J genes are TRBV7-9 and TRBJ2-1; 7 bases line up with TRBD2. The germline gives CDR1 SEHNR, CDR2 FQNEAQ (reference sequence). The CDR3 runs to 16 residues. V was clipped by 5 bases and J by 0 bases; unmatched bases: 7. CDR3 residues: CASSPSSGVSYNEQFF. In DNA form, the CDR3 reads TGTGCCAGCAGCCCCAGCAGCGGGGTCTCCTACAATGAGCAGTTCTTC.

This clonotype was picked up many times. This sequence joins TRBV7-3 and TRBJ1-6; D unresolved. Germline CDR1 and CDR2: SGHTA and FQGTGA. This CDR3 contains 16 residues. V lost 5 bases and J lost 0, with 11 bases in between. The CDR3 loop is CASSQTASSYNSPLHF. CDR3 DNA sequence: TGTGCCAGCAGCCAGACGGCGAGCTCCTATAATTCACCCCTCCACTTT.

This clonotype was seen at least ten times. The chain uses TRBV7-9 and TRBJ2-3, with 12 bases identical to TRBD2. The CDR3 contains 13 residues. Germline V gene lookup returns CDR1 SEHNR and CDR2 FQNEAQ (reference sequence). V was pared by 4 bases and J by 14 bases, with 7 bases of the junction left unmatched. CDR3 DNA: TGTGCCAGCAGCTCGGAGACTAGCGGGAGTCCGTATTTT. Translation gives CASSSETSGSPYF.

Concerning this clonotype: Germline and junction disagree at one end, which may indicate a read error. The genes are TRBV6-5 and TRBJ1-5; D perhaps matches TRBD1 (5 bases). The CDR3 length is 15 residues. Germline lookup yields CDR1 MNHEY and CDR2 SVGAGI. The CDR3 sequence is CASSPSRGSNQPQQF. CDR3 in DNA: TGTGCCAGCAGTCCGAGTCGGGGGAGCAATCAGCCCCAGCAGTTT.

This clonotype was seen many times. The V gene is TRBV4-1, the J gene TRBJ2-5, with 14 nucleotides matching TRBD2. The CDR3 totals 16 residues. Germline CDR1 and CDR2: MGHRA and YSYEKL. V shed 2 bases and J 5 bases; nucleotides not matched to a gene: 4. CDR3 coding DNA: TGCGCCAGCAGCCAAAGACTAGCGGGGGGGCCCGAGACCCAGTACTTC. Amino acid sequence: CASSQRLAGGPETQYF.

This clonotype showed up many times. This chain links TRBV12-3 or TRBV12-4 with TRBJ2-7; 7 nucleotides align to TRBD1. The CDR3 covers 15 residues. After removal of 6 bases from V and 5 bases from J, the junction contained 13 bases not matched to a gene. CDR3 sequence (DNA): TGTGCCAGCAGCCCCGATAGGGGGCGAGGGGACGAGCAGTACTTC. Its translation is CASSPDRGRGDEQYF.

V usage is TRBV27 and J usage is TRBJ2-7; 8 nucleotides agree with TRBD1. The CDR3 sequence is 15 residues long. The junction had 6 bases not matched to a gene; V was cut back by 5 bases and J by 0 bases. CDR1 and CDR2 (germline): MNHEY, SMNVEV (reference sequence). CDR3 region: CASSPGQASSYEQYF. The CDR3 DNA sequence: TGTGCCAGCAGTCCGGGACAGGCGAGCTCCTACGAGCAGTACTTC.

As regards this clonotype: This sequence may be a read error, since a much larger clone differs from it by one base. The genes are TRBV7-9 and TRBJ2-1, with 12 bases that match TRBD2. This CDR3 spans 16 amino acids. Per the germline V gene, CDR1 is SEHNR and CDR2 is FQNEAQ (reference sequence). CDR3 DNA: TGTGCCAGCAGCCAACTAGCGGGAGGACTCAGGAATGAGAAGTTCTTC. Protein sequence: CASSQLAGGLRNEKFF. The entire variable domain, with the rest obtained from reference TRBV7-9 and TRBJ2-1, is as follows: DTGVSQNPRHKITKRGQNVTFRCDPISEHNRLYWYRQTLGQGPEFLTYFQNEAQLEKSRLLSDRFSAERPKGSFSTLEIQRTEQGDSAMYLCASSQLAGGLRNEKFFGPGTRLTVL.

J is TRBJ2-1 and V is TRBV27; 9 bases fit TRBD1. The germline V gene has CDR1 MNHEY and CDR2 SMNVEV (reference sequence). The CDR3 is made up of 14 amino acids. V was clipped by 5 bases and J by 8 bases; unmatched bases: 7. This CDR3 is CASSPRDREDEQFF. The CDR3 coding sequence is TGTGCCAGCAGTCCAAGGGACAGGGAGGATGAGCAGTTCTTC.

This clonotype was detected ten times or more. The chain is built from TRBV7-6 and TRBJ1-6; D might be TRBD1 (6 bases). Germline V gene lookup returns CDR1 SGHVS and CDR2 FNYEAQ. Trimming pared 5 bases from V and 5 bases from J, leaving 16 bases between. The CDR3 loop spans 16 amino acids. CDR3 in amino acids: CASSPKLGGNNSPLHF. The CDR3 nucleotides read TGTGCCAGCAGCCCCAAACTAGGGGGGAATAATTCACCCCTCCACTTT.